The text below deals with one T cell receptor (beta chain). The CDR3 is made up of 14 amino acids. The junction had 11 bases not matched to a gene; V was cut back by 8 bases and J by 5 bases. Germline CDR1 reads SQVTM; CDR2 reads ANQGSEA. This specimen belongs to a study of cytomegalovirus exposure and HLA in healthy donors. About the study: Roughly 85 million unique TCRs from HLA-typed donors made up an early data release. Most genotyped donors, approximately 77% of 300 to 400, had Caucasian-associated genetic ancestry.

With 60 Vbeta and 13 Jbeta primers, the PCR was carried out. Produced via immunoSEQ multiplex PCR; TCRdb's table is partial and in-frame only. This table holds roughly 190,000 clones, around 75% found once. Sequenced: PBMCs. This clonotype originated in a female donor in good health and CMV-seronegative. This sequence joins TRBV29-1 and TRBJ2-1, with 8 positions matching TRBD2. The CDR3 loop is CSFSGVAGHNEQFF. In DNA form, the CDR3 reads TGCAGCTTCTCGGGGGTAGCGGGGCACAATGAGCAGTTCTTC.